One and the same sample provided the 32 T cell receptor beta chains below, sequenced in a study of tumor and adjacent non-tumor tissue in lung cancer. A modified ARM-PCR protocol with three rounds of nested PCR amplified TCRbeta. TCRdb reprocessed the multiplex PCR reads via MiXCR and lists one record per CDR3 protein. This table holds more than 45,000 distinct CDR3 sequences, around 67% found once. No cell sorting was done before RNA was extracted from the tissue. This non-tumor lung sample came from over 3 cm beyond the tumor edge. Sample: distant non-tumor lung tissue. Receptor source: a woman in her 70s with non-small cell lung cancer.

In its sample, this clonotype was seen many times. The rearrangement uses TRBV29-1 and TRBJ2-5; 15 nucleotides agree with TRBD2. Trimming at V came to 6 bases and at J to 4 bases, leaving 6 bases not matched to a gene. The CDR3 length is 15 residues. Germline CDR1 and CDR2: SQVTM and ANQGSEA. The CDR3 nucleotides are TGCAGCGTCAAGGGACTAGCGGGAGGAGGAGAGACCCAGTACTTC. Translating gives CSVKGLAGGGETQYF.

Concerning this clonotype: An end of the junction differs from the germline gene, which may be a read error. The chain recombines TRBV24-1 with TRBJ2-7; weak D call: TRBD2 (5 bases). The CDR3 extends over 20 amino acids. Germline V gives CDR1 KGHDR, CDR2 SFDVKD. This CDR3 reads CATSEVEGPRINLCHYEQYF. CDR3 nucleotides: TGTGCCACTAGTGAAGTTGAGGGCCCGCGGATAAACTTATGTCACTACGAGCAGTACTTC.

In the case of this clonotype: A much larger clone differs by one base, so this may be a read error. The V gene is TRBV28, the J gene TRBJ1-4; D not certain. The CDR3 loop spans 12 amino acids. Germline V gene lookup returns CDR1 MDHEN and CDR2 SYDVKM. The CDR3 region has the DNA TGTACCAGCATGGGGTTGAATGAAAAACTGTTTTTT. It specifies CTSMGLNEKLFF.

Note on this clonotype: A junction boundary mismatches the germline segment, possibly from a read error. This rearrangement joins TRBV6-5 to TRBJ1-1, with a tentative D call TRBD1 (5 bases). Germline V gene lookup returns CDR1 MNHEY and CDR2 SVGAGI. CDR3 size: 16 residues. CDR3 region: CASSYQSGQPNTEVLF. The CDR3, as DNA: TGTGCCAGCAGTTACCAAAGTGGACAACCGAACACTGAAGTTCTCTTT.

About this clonotype: The CDR3 ends on some other residue instead of the conserved phenylalanine or tryptophan, so this is likely a read error. The rearrangement joins TRBV11-1 to TRBJ2-7, with D perhaps matching TRBD2 (5 bases). Germline V gives CDR1 SGHAT, CDR2 FQDESV (reference sequence). This CDR3 is built from 14 residues. The CDR3 is CASSFEADRYEQYL. As DNA, the CDR3 is TGTGCCAGCAGCTTCGAAGCGGATCGGTACGAACAGTACTTG.

The genes are TRBV30 and TRBJ1-2; tentative D call: TRBD1 (5 bases). V gave up 4 bases and J gave up 8 bases, with 20 bases separating them. The CDR3 runs to 14 residues. CDR1 is GTSNPN and CDR2 is SVGIG in the germline V gene (reference sequence). The CDR3, as DNA: TGTGCCTGGACCACGGACAAGGCCGGGTTCGGCTACACCTTC. Translation: CAWTTDKAGFGYTF.

On this clonotype: The CDR3 ends on some other residue instead of the conserved phenylalanine or tryptophan, so this is likely a read error. The gene calls are TRBV10-2 and TRBJ2-7; no firm D call. From germline, CDR1 is WSHSY and CDR2 SAAADI. The V gene lost 9 bases and the J gene lost 0 bases, with 6 bases spanning the gap. CDR3 length equals 11 residues. The CDR3 DNA follows: TGCGCCAGTACTTCCTCCTACGAGCAGTACTTG. Its translation: CASTSSYEQYL.

The rearrangement joins TRBV29-1 to TRBJ2-5, with D possibly TRBD2 on 6 matching bases. From germline, CDR1 is SQVTM and CDR2 ANQGSEA. The V end was cut by 1 base, the J end by 1 base, with 13 bases between. This CDR3 has 15 residues. CDR3 residues: CSVEAGLVSQETQYF. DNA for the CDR3: TGCAGCGTTGAAGCGGGACTTGTTTCCCAAGAGACCCAGTACTTC.

As concerns this clonotype: At one end the junction does not follow the germline gene, possibly because of a read error. The J gene is TRBJ1-2, the V gene TRBV6-5, with D perhaps TRBD1 (6 bases). The CDR3 extends over 16 amino acids. The V gene's germline CDR1 is MNHEY and CDR2 SVGAGI. The CDR3 DNA reads as TGTGCCGGCAGTCCACAGACAGGTGCGGGTGTCTATGGCTACACCTTC. It encodes CAGSPQTGAGVYGYTF.

This clonotype has ten or more counts. The genes are TRBV14 and TRBJ1-1; 7 positions match TRBD1. The CDR3 has 16 residues. V shed 4 bases, J shed 1 base, and the junction held 9 bases outside the gene matches. Germline CDR1 SGHDN, CDR2 FVKESK. The CDR3 protein is CASSLSAGTANTEAFF. Written as DNA, the CDR3 is TGTGCCAGCAGCCTCTCGGCGGGGACAGCGAACACTGAAGCTTTCTTT. Filled out from reference TRBV14 and TRBJ1-1, the complete variable domain reads EAGVTQFPSHSVIEKGQTVTLRCDPISGHDNLYWYRRVMGKEIKFLLHFVKESKQDESGMPNNRFLAERTGGTYSTLKVQPAELEDSGVYFCASSLSAGTANTEAFFGQGTRLTVV.

This clonotype was counted a few times. This sequence may be a read error, since a much larger clone differs from it by one base. This chain uses TRBV5-6 with TRBJ2-5; TRBD2 aligns across 12 bases. The CDR3 loop spans 14 amino acids. J gave up 3 bases and V 4 bases, and 1 base lay outside the gene matches. Per germline, CDR1 SGHDT and CDR2 YYEEEE. CDR3 loop: CASSGLAGKETQYF. In nucleotides, the CDR3 is TGTGCCAGCAGCGGACTAGCGGGAAAAGAGACCCAGTACTTC. The full variable domain, rest sourced from reference TRBV5-6 and TRBJ2-5, is DAGVTQSPTHLIKTRGQQVTLRCSPKSGHDTVSWYQQALGQGPQFIFQYYEEEERQRGNFPDRFSGHQFPNYSSELNVNALLLGDSALYLCASSGLAGKETQYFGPGTRLLVL.

The sample holds a few counts of this clonotype. The chain joins TRBV28 to TRBJ1-1, with D hard to call. Germline CDR1 is MDHEN and CDR2 is SYDVKM. The V end lost 1 base, the J end lost 1 base, and 4 bases lay between the germline ends. This CDR3 has 13 amino acids. The CDR3 protein is CASSLSRNTEAFF. CDR3 DNA sequence: TGTGCCAGCAGTTTATCAAGGAACACTGAAGCTTTCTTT.

Notes on this clonotype: One end of the junction does not line up with germline, which may come from a read error. The V call is TRBV10-1, the J call TRBJ2-3, with D maybe TRBD2 (6 bases). Per germline, CDR1 WNHNN and CDR2 SYGVQD (reference sequence). The CDR3 length is 12 residues. Here the CDR3 reads CAISEVEGMQYF. The CDR3 nucleotides read TGCGCCATCAGTGAAGTGGAGGGGATGCAGTATTTT.

This clonotype was picked up one time. The chain carries TRBV19 and TRBJ2-1, with 10 bases that match TRBD2. Germline CDR1 is LNHDA and CDR2 is SQIVND (reference sequence). This CDR3 contains 17 residues. Trimming cost V 3 bases and J 7 bases; bases outside gene matches: 12. The CDR3 nucleotides are TGTGCCAGTAGTATCACCAGCGGGAGGGCCGGTGGGAATGAGCAGTTCTTC. Its protein product is CASSITSGRAGGNEQFF.

This chain links TRBV29-1 with TRBJ1-1; 7 bases are a match to TRBD1. CDR1 and CDR2 from the germline V gene are SQVTM and ANQGSEA. The CDR3 extends over 16 amino acids. The J segment lost 4 bases and the V segment lost 2 bases, leaving 13 bases of the junction unmatched. CDR3 loop: CSVEYQTGVSATEAFF. Written as DNA, the CDR3 is TGCAGCGTTGAATATCAAACAGGGGTATCGGCCACTGAAGCTTTCTTT.

The J gene is TRBJ2-1, the V gene TRBV2, with TRBD2 matching over 7 bases. CDR1 SNHLY and CDR2 FYNNEI come from the germline V gene. The CDR3 runs to 15 residues. Trimming at V came to 6 bases and at J to 1 base, leaving 6 bases not matched to a gene. CDR3 sequence: CASRRLADSYNEQFF. CDR3 in DNA: TGTGCCAGCAGGAGACTAGCCGATTCCTACAATGAGCAGTTCTTC.

This clonotype is a singleton in its sample. One end of the junction is discordant with germline, which a read error may explain. The V and J genes are TRBV4-2 and TRBJ2-2; tentative D call: TRBD2 (6 bases). In germline, CDR1 is LGHNA, CDR2 YNFKEQ. The CDR3 contains 16 residues. The CDR3 spells CASSQDWTTNTGGLFF. The CDR3 DNA reads as TGTGCCAGCAGCCAAGATTGGACCACGAATACCGGGGGGCTGTTTTTT.

Turning to this clonotype: One end of the junction is discordant with germline, which a read error may explain. The chain is built from TRBV4-2 and TRBJ2-1; D gene unclear. CDR3 length equals 15 residues. CDR1 LGHNA and CDR2 YNFKEQ come from the germline V gene. CDR3 nucleotide sequence: TGTGTCAGCAGCCAAGATGGGATGGGGAACAATGAGCAGTTCTTC. Its protein is CVSSQDGMGNNEQFF.

This clonotype has only a few counts. A read error may account for a junction end that differs from germline. The rearrangement uses TRBV11-3 and TRBJ2-1, with D possibly matching TRBD1 (5 bases). The V gene's germline CDR1 is SGHNT and CDR2 YENEEA. The CDR3 is 14 amino acids. The CDR3 coding sequence is TGCGCCAGCAGCTTGGGGTTAGGGGACAATGAGCAGTTCTTC. The encoded protein is CASSLGLGDNEQFF.

This clonotype was seen many times. The rearrangement links TRBV6-1 to TRBJ2-1; D remains unclear. The CDR3 runs 13 residues. The germline V gene encodes CDR1 MNHNS and CDR2 SASEGT. Trimming stripped 2 bases from V and 8 bases from J, with 10 bases between. CDR3 region: CASSENQFDEQFF. The CDR3 DNA follows: TGTGCCAGCAGTGAAAACCAATTTGATGAGCAGTTCTTC.

Notes on this clonotype: The junction departs from the called germline gene at one end, perhaps through a read error. This rearrangement joins TRBV29-1 to TRBJ2-2; no firm D call. The CDR3 totals 15 residues. Germline CDR1 is SQVTM and CDR2 is ANQGSEA. CDR3: CSTLSNVENTRELFF. The CDR3 DNA is TGCAGCACCCTTAGCAATGTAGAGAACACCAGGGAGCTGTTTTTT.

Comment on this clonotype: At one of its ends the junction is not consistent with the germline gene, which may arise from a read error. This chain connects TRBV6-2 or TRBV6-3 to TRBJ2-1; D is uncertain. The CDR3 has 17 residues. Germline V gene data show CDR1 as MNHEY and CDR2 as SVGEGT. The chain's CDR3 is CTSSYVSRPFYGNEQFF. The CDR3 nucleotides read TGTACCAGCAGTTACGTTAGTAGGCCGTTCTACGGGAATGAGCAGTTCTTC.

This clonotype was observed many times. The rearrangement uses TRBV24-1 and TRBJ1-5; D not certain. The CDR3 consists of 12 residues. V lost 9 bases and J lost 5, with 10 bases in between. Germline values: CDR1 KGHDR, CDR2 SFDVKD. CDR3 DNA: TGTGCCACCGGGCAGGAAGATCAGCCCCAGCATTTT. Residues: CATGQEDQPQHF.

V usage is TRBV5-4 and J usage is TRBJ1-2; the D gene is possibly TRBD1 (6 bases). Per the germline V gene, CDR1 is SGHNT and CDR2 is YYREEE (reference sequence). The V gene lost 6 bases and the J gene lost 7 bases, with 22 bases spanning the gap. The CDR3 loop spans 15 amino acids. The CDR3 DNA is TGTGCCAGCAACTCGGGACACGTGGCGGTTGGTGGCTACACCTTC. It yields the protein CASNSGHVAVGGYTF.

This clonotype was recorded a few times. This may stem from a read error, because a much larger clone lies one nucleotide away. Without the conserved terminal phenylalanine or tryptophan, this CDR3 likely stems from a read error. J is TRBJ2-5 and V is TRBV24-1; the match to TRBD2 covers 13 bases. The germline V gene encodes CDR1 KGHDR and CDR2 SFDVKD. After removal of 3 bases from V and 4 bases from J, the junction contained 10 bases not matched to a gene. The CDR3 contains 18 residues. The CDR3 region is CATSDVGLAGVFGETQYS. The CDR3 nucleotides read TGTGCCACCAGTGATGTAGGACTAGCGGGAGTTTTTGGAGAGACCCAGTACTCC.

This clonotype was detected only a few times. The chain recombines TRBV9 with TRBJ2-2; 7 bases fit TRBD2. The CDR3 totals 14 residues. Germline CDR1 reads SGDLS; CDR2 reads YYNGEE. V lost 1 base, J lost 5 bases, and 2 bases stayed unmatched. This chain's CDR3 is CASSVTSATGELFF. In DNA form, the CDR3 reads TGTGCCAGCAGCGTAACTAGCGCGACCGGGGAGCTGTTTTTT.

This clonotype was seen a single time. At one boundary the junction diverges from the germline segment, which might be a read error. The chain links TRBV6-2 or TRBV6-3 to TRBJ2-7; no definite D call. The CDR3 loop spans 12 amino acids. In germline, CDR1 is MNHEY, CDR2 SVGEGT. CDR3 sequence reads: CASSYPVYEQYF. Here the CDR3 DNA reads TGTGCCAGCAGTTACCCGGTCTACGAACAGTACTTC.

Note on this clonotype: One end of the junction varies from germline; a read error may be responsible. This sequence joins TRBV6-5 and TRBJ2-7; 12 bases line up with TRBD1. The germline gives CDR1 MNHEY, CDR2 SVGAGI. CDR3 length: 14 amino acids. In DNA, the CDR3 is TGTGTCAGCAGTTCCGGGACAGGGGGCTACGAGCGGTACTTC. Protein sequence: CVSSSGTGGYERYF.

Concerning this clonotype itself: This sequence may be a read error, since a much larger clone differs from it by one base. The chain couples TRBV5-1 to TRBJ2-1, with 8 bases that match TRBD2. The CDR3 sequence is 14 residues long. CDR1 and CDR2 from the germline V gene are SGHRS and YFSETQ. Written as DNA, the CDR3 is TGCGCCATCAGCTTCCAGCGGGAGAACAATGAGCAGTTCTTC. Its protein is CAISFQRENNEQFF.

The chain joins TRBV29-1 to TRBJ2-7, with D perhaps being TRBD1 or TRBD2 (5 bases each). The CDR3 length is 15 residues. Germline V gene data show CDR1 as SQVTM and CDR2 as ANQGSEA. The V gene lost 6 bases and the J gene lost 3 bases, with 21 bases spanning the gap. CDR3 DNA: TGCAGCGTGGTCGTAGGGGAGTCCCTATGCTACGAGCAGTACTTC. The encoded protein is CSVVVGESLCYEQYF.

By proportion, this clonotype is medium-sized. This chain joins TRBV6-5 and TRBJ2-6; D possibly corresponds to TRBD2 (5 bases). The ends were cut back, 4 bases at V and 1 base at J, with 8 bases in the middle. This CDR3 is 15 amino acids long. Germline V gene sequence: CDR1 MNHEY, CDR2 SVGAGI. The CDR3 nucleotides read TGTGCCAGCAGTTCTACTAGATCTGGGGCCAACGTCCTGACTTTC. Translation gives CASSSTRSGANVLTF.

The sample holds many counts of this clonotype. The chain recombines TRBV29-1 with TRBJ2-7, with TRBD1 as a possible D gene (5 bases). CDR3 length: 13 residues. V lost 6 bases and J lost 2, with 14 bases in between. The germline V gene has CDR1 SQVTM and CDR2 ANQGSEA. The CDR3 nucleotides read TGCAGCGTGGCCAGGGAAACCCCCTACGAGCAGTACTTC. This sequence encodes CSVARETPYEQYF.